This T cell receptor beta chain was sequenced for a study of cytomegalovirus exposure and HLA in healthy donors. PCR was performed using 60 Vbeta and 13 Jbeta primers. Libraries were prepared by immunoSEQ multiplex PCR; TCRdb keeps only in-frame clonotypes and omits some of them. The sample gives approximately 110,000 clones, 70% to 80% of which show up once; around 5.8% is in the top ten. Sequenced input: PBMCs. The clonotype was recovered from a woman under 40 in good health and CMV-seropositive.

CDR3: CAWRPTGSSEAFF. In DNA, the CDR3 is TGTGCCTGGAGGCCCACGGGGTCATCTGAAGCTTTCTTT. V gene TRBV30 combines with J gene TRBJ1-1; D unresolved. The length of the CDR3 is 13 residues. The germline V gene has CDR1 GTSNPN and CDR2 SVGIG (reference sequence). V lost 3 bases, J lost 6 bases, and 14 bases lay in between.